The TCR beta chain described here comes from a study of T cell repertoires in breast cancer (dated by TCRdb to 2015 to 2016). About the full investigation: Tumors, lymph nodes and peripheral blood lymphocytes from breast cancer patients, as well as peripheral blood from healthy control donors, were profiled. The controls were nine healthy donors whose age range was similar to that of the patients. Blood samples were separated by Ficoll, whereas tumor-free lymph nodes were processed without any enzymatic digestion. On average, sequencing produced about 500,000 sequences per sample and roughly 10 reads per input cell. The study reasoned that TCRs shared between breast cancer patients would target shared antigens, given breast cancer's low mutational burden and rare common mutations. Most of the roughly 22 patient tumors analyzed for shared TCRs were ER+/PR+. After being minced and digested with Liberase and DNase, tumors and tumor-involved lymph nodes were passed through 70-um and 40-um filters.

Library preparation was by emulsion pairing. Unpaired genes were suppressed in a second nested PCR with blocking oligos, after which Illumina adaptors and barcodes were added in a third nested PCR. Each emulsion RT-PCR master mix held about 4,500-270,000 T cells and included C-region, Stepout and V-region primers. The Micellula Emulsion and Purification Kit was used to make the emulsions, and Qiagen OneStep RT-PCR reagents were used for RT-PCR. The pooled libraries were sequenced on an Illumina MiSeq using paired-end 2 x 250 reads. In the paper's pipeline: Read pairs were joined in Galaxy and clipped at the engineered overlap into separate alpha and beta files; unclipped reads were discarded. Alpha-beta pairs were assigned with CompleteTCR, a MiTCR-based pipeline that links chains sharing read cluster identifiers using an R script. TCR sequences seen only once, which were about 1-3.4%, were removed as potential sequencing errors. The raw public data were reprocessed by TCRdb itself: fastp quality trimming at Q25, MiXCR clonotype calling, in-frame beta chains only. Each record represents a unique CDR3 protein, reported with the most common genes and DNA among its rows. The V and J calls, along with clone size, are taken from TCRdb and not from the paper's own processing. The sample contains some 4,600 distinct CDR3 sequences, around a third of them found a single time. About a third of the sample lies in the top ten.

Findings and caveats that apply to the study as a whole: About fourfold more TCRs were shared with matched tumor repertoires by tumor-involved sentinel lymph nodes than by tumor-free nodes (around 8.2% versus 1.8%). Discarding singleton TCRs and sampling only part of each tumor may have missed genuine antitumor clones. Shared TCRs were encoded by various nucleotide sequences, which suggests selection and expansion based on antigen. Shared TCRs showed TRBV7 predominance, possibly reflecting tumor recognition or mispriming bias from eight TRBV7 primers. Around 20 TCR pairs were shared across seven or more patient tumors and rarely found in control blood, suggesting possible tumor specificity. Emulsion RT-PCR was considered qualitative rather than quantitative, because transcript abundance and primer differences skewed the recovery of clones.

To analyze paired alpha-beta TCRs of CD8+ T cells, the study used an expanded emulsion RT-PCR method with primers covering all TCR V genes. Before emulsion RT-PCR, CD8+ T cells were isolated with a CD8 positive selection kit and incubated overnight in 10 IU/mL IL-2. In its sample, this clonotype was seen many times. It lacks a known antigen. The input lacks base qualities; no much larger clone sits a single base away. The V end loses 2 bases and the J end loses 5 bases, and a stretch of 18 bases separates them. Per the germline V gene (reference sequence), DFQATT is the CDR1 and SNEGSKA is the CDR2. The CDR3 covers 15 residues, taking in both the cysteine and the phenylalanine. The sequence is cut down to CDR3 DNA, 45 bases in frame from base 1.

Material: CD8+ T cells. This sequence was found in a pool of human donors with breast cancer or a healthy control (not recorded which). The chain is encoded by TRBV20-1 joined to TRBJ2-5; a tentative D call is TRBD2 (5 bases match). The sequence in DNA is TGCAGTGCTAGACTACTCGGGAAATCAAAGGAGACCCAGTACTTC. It translates to CSARLLGKSKETQYF.